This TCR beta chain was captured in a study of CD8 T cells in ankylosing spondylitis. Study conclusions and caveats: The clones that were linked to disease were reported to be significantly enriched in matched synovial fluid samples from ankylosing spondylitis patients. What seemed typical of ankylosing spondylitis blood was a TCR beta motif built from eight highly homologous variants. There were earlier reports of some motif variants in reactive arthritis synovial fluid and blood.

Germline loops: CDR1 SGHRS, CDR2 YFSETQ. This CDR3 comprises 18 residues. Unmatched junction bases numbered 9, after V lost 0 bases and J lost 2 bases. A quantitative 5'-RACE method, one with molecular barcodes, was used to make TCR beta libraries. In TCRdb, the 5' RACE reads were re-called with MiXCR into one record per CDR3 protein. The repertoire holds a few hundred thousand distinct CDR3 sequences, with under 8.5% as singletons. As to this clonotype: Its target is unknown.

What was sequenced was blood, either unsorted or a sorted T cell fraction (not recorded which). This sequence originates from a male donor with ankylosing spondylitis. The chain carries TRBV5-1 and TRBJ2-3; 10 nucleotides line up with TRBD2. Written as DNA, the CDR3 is TGCGCCAGCAGCTTGGTCCCCCGGACTAGCGGATACACAGATACGCAGTATTTT. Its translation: CASSLVPRTSGYTDTQYF.